This entry features one T cell receptor (beta chain) sequence. Its antigen is unknown. No base quality values were provided; no much bigger clone lies one nucleotide off. TCRbeta CDR3 regions were amplified from genomic DNA using the immunoSEQ Assay, a bias-controlled multiplex PCR. The authors processed their data as follows. The number of nucleated cells in each sample was estimated from the amplification of reference gene primers within the assay. To quantify the absolute abundance of each unique TCRbeta CDR3 rearrangement, sequence reads were collapsed and filtered. For each sample, productive Simpson clonality was calculated by taking the square root of Simpson's diversity index across productive rearrangements. TCRdb retrieved this table from immuneACCESS and kept in-frame rearrangements only. Not all clones are present; in checked studies, unresolved V genes account for under half, and no reason is known for the remainder. V and J calls and clone size are given by that table; D and trimming were obtained from the DNA. This sample is represented by over 200,000 clones; around 83% of them were singletons. The ten largest clones take up 5.7% of the sample.

This sample is part of a study of blood T cell repertoires in COVID-19 (dated by TCRdb to the early 2020s). Some background on the complete study: Collaborator samples came from the United States, Italy and Spain and covered acute and convalescent phases of COVID-19. The samples were drawn from two sources: the first 160 participants of the ongoing ImmuneRACE study, and fewer than 1,500 subjects contributed by 6 global collaborators. Where available, HLA class I and class II types were obtained from metadata supplied by the sample provider rather than from assay-based typing. Sample metadata almost always included a de-identified subject ID, COVID-19 status, age in years and sex. The dataset comprised deeply sampled blood TCRbeta repertoires from subjects exposed to, actively infected with, or recovered from COVID-19. A freely available public database, intended as a resource for researchers studying the immune response to SARS-CoV-2, is where the repertoires were released. The prospective study material was composed of cDNA or gDNA derived from T cells, B-cell-depleted T cells, or PBMCs.

Each collaborating institution followed its own protocols to collect whole blood in K2EDTA tubes. For TCRbeta analysis, collaborators shipped samples as frozen whole blood, isolated PBMCs, or DNA extracted from either of those sample types. General study outcomes and caveats: How much clinical and demographic metadata was included differed by source and by participant, and the metadata was provided uncurated.

Taken from the germline V gene (reference sequence), the CDR1 and CDR2 loops are SEHNR and FQNEAQ. The CDR3, cysteine through phenylalanine, is 13 amino acids long. Just CDR3 DNA is preserved here, 39 bases in frame from base 1. V gives up 4 bases and J gives up 2 bases, and the segment between their germline ends measures 9 bases. The origin of this receptor is an elderly man with acute or convalescent COVID-19. The sample taken for sequencing was peripheral blood. The chain was built from TRBV7-9 and TRBJ2-7; 5 matching bases give a weak D call of TRBD2. The CDR3 protein: CASSYPGTYEQYF. The bases read TGTGCCAGCAGCTACCCGGGAACCTACGAGCAGTACTTC.